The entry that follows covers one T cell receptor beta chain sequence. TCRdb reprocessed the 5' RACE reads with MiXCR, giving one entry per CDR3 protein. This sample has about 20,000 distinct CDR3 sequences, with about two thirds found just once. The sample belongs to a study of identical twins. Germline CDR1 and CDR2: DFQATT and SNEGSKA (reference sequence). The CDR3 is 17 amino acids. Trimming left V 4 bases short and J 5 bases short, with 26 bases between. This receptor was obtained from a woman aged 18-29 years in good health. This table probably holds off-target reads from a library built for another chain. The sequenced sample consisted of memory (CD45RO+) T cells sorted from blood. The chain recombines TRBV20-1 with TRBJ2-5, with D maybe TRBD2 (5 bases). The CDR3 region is CSANIHRSGLAGETQYF. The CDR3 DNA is TGCAGTGCTAACATCCACCGTTCGGGATTGGCGGGTGAGACCCAGTACTTC.